The 2 T cell receptor beta chains reported below all come from one sample, sequenced in a study of OX40 agonist ivuxolimab in advanced cancers. Some clones are missing from TCRdb's copy, which holds only in-frame ones; the method was immunoSEQ multiplex PCR. The sample comprises about 69,000 clones, 90% of which are singletons, and roughly a tenth rests with the top ten. This specimen consisted of CD4+ or CD8+ T cells sorted from blood, obtained in a trial of the OX40 agonist ivuxolimab. Every receptor here comes from an adult with an advanced solid tumor such as melanoma, head and neck, liver or kidney cancer.

This chain uses TRBV28 with TRBJ1-2, with D perhaps matching TRBD1 (5 bases). The CDR3 is 14 residues long. Trimming removed 2 bases at V and 7 bases at J, with 14 bases between. CDR1 MDHEN and CDR2 SYDVKM come from the germline V gene. The CDR3 nucleotides read TGTGCCAGCAGTTTAGTGGGGGTGGACTTTGGCTACACCTTC. Residues: CASSLVGVDFGYTF.

This chain uses TRBV20-1 with TRBJ2-1, with no clear D. V shed 6 bases and J shed 6 bases, with 9 bases lying between them. The CDR3 loop spans 11 amino acids. CDR1 is DFQATT and CDR2 is SNEGSKA in the germline V gene (reference sequence). The CDR3 DNA reads TGCAGTGCCTTCTGGCGCAATGAGCAGTTCTTC. Translating it yields CSAFWRNEQFF.